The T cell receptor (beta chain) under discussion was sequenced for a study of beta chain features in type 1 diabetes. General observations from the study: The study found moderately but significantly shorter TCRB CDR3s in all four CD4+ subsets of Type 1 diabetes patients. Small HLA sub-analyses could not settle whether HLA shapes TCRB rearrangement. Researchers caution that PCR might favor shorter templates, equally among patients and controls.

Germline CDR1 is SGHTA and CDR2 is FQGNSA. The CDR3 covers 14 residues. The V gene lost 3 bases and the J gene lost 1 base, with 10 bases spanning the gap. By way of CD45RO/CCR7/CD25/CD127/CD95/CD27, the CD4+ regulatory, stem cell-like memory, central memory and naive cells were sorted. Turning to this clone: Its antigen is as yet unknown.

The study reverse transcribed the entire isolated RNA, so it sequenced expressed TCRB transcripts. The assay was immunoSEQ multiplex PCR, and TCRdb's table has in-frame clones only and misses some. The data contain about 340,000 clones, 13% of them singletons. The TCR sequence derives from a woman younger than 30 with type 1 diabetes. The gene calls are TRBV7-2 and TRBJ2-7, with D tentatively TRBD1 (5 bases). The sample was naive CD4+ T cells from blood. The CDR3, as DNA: TGTGCCAGCAGCTTCGACAGTCTTTCCTACGAGCAGTACTTC. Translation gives CASSFDSLSYEQYF.